This TCR beta chain stems from a study of blood T cell repertoires in COVID-19. For the study at large: COVID-19 samples, acute and convalescent, were from the United States, Italy and Spain. Sources were T cells, B-cell-depleted T cells, or PBMCs; the material itself was cDNA or gDNA.

Germline V CDR1 and CDR2: SEHNR, FQNEAQ (reference sequence). The junction had 9 bases not matched to a gene; V was cut back by 5 bases and J by 3 bases. The CDR3 extends over 16 amino acids. In the original workflow: For nucleated cells, counts were estimated from reference gene primer amplification. Profiled with immunoSEQ multiplex PCR; TCRdb holds only in-frame clones, not every one. Clonal size and the V and J genes are those of that table, whereas D and trimming came from the DNA. Among about 67,000 clones listed, roughly 82% were seen once. This clonotype originated in a human donor in a cohort sampled during active COVID-19. Material: peripheral blood. J is TRBJ2-1 and V is TRBV7-9; TRBD2 aligns across 8 bases. CDR3 sequence reads: CASSPQPGLVYNEQFF. The CDR3 DNA sequence: TGTGCCAGCAGCCCTCAACCGGGACTAGTCTACAATGAGCAGTTCTTC.